Only a few counts were recorded for the clone carrying this T cell receptor beta chain. Its antigen is undetermined. The germline and genes are mouse ones. The CDR3 end lies 4 residues beyond the end of the read and is filled in from the germline J gene. Using CD4, CD8alpha, NKG2D, NKG2ACE and other markers, pooled cutaneous lymph node cells were sorted. Reverse transcription of extracted RNA yielded cDNA, which provided the sequencing template. Clones were sequenced by immunoSEQ multiplex PCR, and TCRdb holds only the in-frame ones, with some missing. This sample carries about 270,000 clones, none of them present only once. This specimen comes from a study of CD8+ T cells in alopecia areata. V dropped 4 bases and J dropped 0; count of bases not matched to a gene: 2. CDR1 is FNHDT and CDR2 is SITEND in the germline V gene (reference sequence). The CDR3 spans 14 residues. Findings and caveats of the study: Normal skin's resident alphabeta T cells are also sequenced in scalp samples. Lesional scalp, especially alopecia totalis/universalis, showed higher clonality than normal scalp.

The receptor was isolated from a C3H/HeJ mouse with alopecia areata. Strain MHC haplotype: H2-k. What was sequenced was CD4+ T cells sorted from a lymph node. V gene TRBV19 combines with J gene TRBJ1-1; TRBD1 aligns across 8 bases. This CDR3 is CASSRDRTNTEVFF. The CDR3 bases that were read are TGTGCCAGCAGTCGGGACAGGACAAACACA. The complete variable domain, with remaining parts taken from reference TRBV19 and TRBJ1-1, reads GGIITQTPKFLIGQEGQKLTLKCQQNFNHDTMYWYRQDSGKGLRLIYYSITENDLQKGDLSEGYDASREKKSSFSLTVTSAQKNEMAVFLCASSRDRTNTEVFFGKGTRLTVV.